This T cell receptor (beta chain) was recovered during a study of OX40 agonist ivuxolimab in advanced cancers. Study-level background: Patients were given ivuxolimab, an antibody that agonizes OX40 (CD134). Partial responses occurred in Three dose-escalation patients, one with hepatocellular carcinoma and two with cutaneous melanoma.

The assay was immunoSEQ multiplex PCR, and TCRdb's table has in-frame clones only and misses some. The table has 21,000 or so clones, about four fifths seen once. As for this clone: The antigen remains unidentified.

Study-wide findings and caveats: People who partly responded at 0.1-3.0 mg/kg had some of the least clonal expansion seen. At 0.1 to 3.0 mg/kg and by week 6, CD4+ and CD8+ T cells in the blood had expanded clonally.

Trimming left V 1 base short and J 2 bases short, with 12 bases between. The V gene's germline CDR1 is SEHNR and CDR2 FQNEAQ (reference sequence). The length of the CDR3 is 15 residues. Sequenced material: CD4+ or CD8+ T cells sorted from blood, taken in a trial of the OX40 agonist ivuxolimab. The V gene is TRBV7-9, the J gene TRBJ2-7; D is uncertain. The TCR comes from an adult with an advanced solid tumor such as melanoma, head and neck, liver or kidney cancer. CDR3 nucleotides: TGTGCCAGCAGCTTAGGACCCTCTTTAGCCTACGAGCAGTACTTC. This codes for CASSLGPSLAYEQYF.